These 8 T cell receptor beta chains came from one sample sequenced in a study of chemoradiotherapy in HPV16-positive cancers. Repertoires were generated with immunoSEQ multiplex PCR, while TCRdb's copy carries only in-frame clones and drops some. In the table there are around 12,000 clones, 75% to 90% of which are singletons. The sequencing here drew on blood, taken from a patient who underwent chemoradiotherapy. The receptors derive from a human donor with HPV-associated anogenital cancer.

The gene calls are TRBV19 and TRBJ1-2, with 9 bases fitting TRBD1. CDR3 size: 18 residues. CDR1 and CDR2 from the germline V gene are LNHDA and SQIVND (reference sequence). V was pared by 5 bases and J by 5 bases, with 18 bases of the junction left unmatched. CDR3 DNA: TGTGCCAGTAGTTTGCCGGAGACAGGACAGGGGAGGAGATATGGCTACACCTTC. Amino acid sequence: CASSLPETGQGRRYGYTF.

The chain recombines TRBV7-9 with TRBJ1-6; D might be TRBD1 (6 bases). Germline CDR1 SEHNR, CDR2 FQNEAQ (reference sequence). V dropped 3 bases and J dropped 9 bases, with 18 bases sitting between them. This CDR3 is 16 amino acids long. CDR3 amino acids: CASSFSSGGSGSPLHF. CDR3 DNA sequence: TGTGCCAGCAGCTTTAGTAGCGGGGGCTCGGGTTCACCCCTCCACTTT.

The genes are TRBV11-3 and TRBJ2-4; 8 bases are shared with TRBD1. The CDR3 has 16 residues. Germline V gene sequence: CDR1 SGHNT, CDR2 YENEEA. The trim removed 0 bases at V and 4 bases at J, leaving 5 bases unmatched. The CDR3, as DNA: TGTGCCAGCAGCTTAGAACAGGGGGTCGCTAAAAACATTCAGTACTTC. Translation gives CASSLEQGVAKNIQYF.

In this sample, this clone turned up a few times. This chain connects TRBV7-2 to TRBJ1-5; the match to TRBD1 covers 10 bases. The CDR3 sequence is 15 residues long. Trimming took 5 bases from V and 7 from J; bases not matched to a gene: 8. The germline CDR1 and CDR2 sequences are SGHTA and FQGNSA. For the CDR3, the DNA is TGTGCCAGCAGCATAGACAGGGGGCGCGGGCAGCCCCAGCATTTT. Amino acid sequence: CASSIDRGRGQPQHF.

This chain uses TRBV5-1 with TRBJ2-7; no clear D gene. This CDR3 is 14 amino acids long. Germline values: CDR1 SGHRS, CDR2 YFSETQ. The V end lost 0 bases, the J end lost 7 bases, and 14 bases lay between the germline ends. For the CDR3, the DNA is TGCGCCAGCAGCTTGGCCTCGACATCCGAAGAGCAGTACTTC. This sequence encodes CASSLASTSEEQYF.

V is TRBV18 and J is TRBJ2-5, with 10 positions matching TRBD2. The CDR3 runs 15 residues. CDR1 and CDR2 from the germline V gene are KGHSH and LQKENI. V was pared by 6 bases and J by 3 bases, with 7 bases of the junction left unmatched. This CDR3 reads CASSQTSGNKETQYF. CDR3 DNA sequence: TGTGCCAGCTCCCAAACTAGCGGGAACAAAGAGACCCAGTACTTC. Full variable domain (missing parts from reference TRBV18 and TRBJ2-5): NAGVMQNPRHLVRRRGQEARLRCSPMKGHSHVYWYRQLPEEGLKFMVYLQKENIIDESGMPKERFSAEFPKEGPSILRIQQVVRGDSAAYFCASSQTSGNKETQYFGPGTRLLVL.

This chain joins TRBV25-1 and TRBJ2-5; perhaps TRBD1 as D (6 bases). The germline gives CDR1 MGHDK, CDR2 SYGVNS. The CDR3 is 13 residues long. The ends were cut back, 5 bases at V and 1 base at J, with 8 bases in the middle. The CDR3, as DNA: TGTGCCAGCAGTCGACAGGTCCAAGAGACCCAGTACTTC. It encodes CASSRQVQETQYF.

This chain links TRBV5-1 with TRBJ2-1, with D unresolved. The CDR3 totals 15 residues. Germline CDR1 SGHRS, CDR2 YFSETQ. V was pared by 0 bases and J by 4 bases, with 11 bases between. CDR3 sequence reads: CASSLATAEYNEQFF. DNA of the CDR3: TGCGCCAGCAGCTTGGCCACGGCAGAGTACAATGAGCAGTTCTTC.